Presented here are 25 T cell receptor beta chains from one specimen sequenced in a study of blood T cell repertoires in COVID-19. Sequenced by immunoSEQ multiplex PCR; TCRdb stores in-frame clones only, minus some. The table includes under 150,000 clones, 90% detected once. Sample: peripheral blood. These receptor sequences come from a human donor with active COVID-19. The donor label of this sample is uncertain.

The V gene is TRBV3-1 (or the pseudogene TRBV3-2), the J gene TRBJ2-7; 12 nucleotides align to TRBD2. V trimming: 4 bases; J trimming: 5 bases; junction bases outside the gene matches: 6. CDR1 is LGHDT and CDR2 is YNNKEL in the germline V gene (reference sequence). This CDR3 comprises 15 residues. For the CDR3, the DNA is TGTGCCAGCAGCCCGCTAGCGGGGGGGCTGAACGAGCAGTACTTC. Translating gives CASSPLAGGLNEQYF.

V and J are TRBV5-1 and TRBJ1-1; perhaps TRBD1 as D (6 bases). Between the trimmed V and J ends, which lost 5 bases and 1 base, there was a span of 12 bases. Germline V CDR1 and CDR2: SGHRS, YFSETQ. The CDR3 extends over 14 amino acids. The CDR3 DNA reads as TGCGCCAGCAGACCAGGGGTAACGAACACTGAAGCTTTCTTT. This gives the protein CASRPGVTNTEAFF.

There are a few counts of this clone. The chain links TRBV5-1 to TRBJ2-3, with 7 bases aligning to TRBD1. CDR1 and CDR2 from the germline V gene are SGHRS and YFSETQ. The CDR3 is made up of 14 amino acids. V was clipped by 4 bases and J by 1 base; unmatched bases: 3. CDR3: CASSRQGGTDTQYF. In DNA form, the CDR3 reads TGCGCCAGCAGCAGACAGGGCGGCACAGATACGCAGTATTTT.

This clone has just a few counts. The rearrangement links TRBV5-6 to TRBJ2-5; 11 nucleotides line up with TRBD1. The V gene's germline CDR1 is SGHDT and CDR2 YYEEEE. V dropped 4 bases and J dropped 5; count of bases not matched to a gene: 10. This CDR3 region has 16 residues. CDR3 nucleotides: TGTGCCAGCAGCCGCTATTGGACAGGGGGCAGGGAGACCCAGTACTTC. It codes for CASSRYWTGGRETQYF.

The rearrangement links TRBV4-3 to TRBJ1-2; D is unclear. Germline V gives CDR1 LGHNA, CDR2 YSLEER. There are 15 residues in the CDR3. With 1 base removed from V and 1 base from J, the gap between germline ends came to 10 bases. CDR3 sequence: CASSQALAFNYGYTF. In DNA, the CDR3 is TGCGCCAGCAGCCAAGCCCTGGCCTTTAACTATGGCTACACCTTC.

This rearrangement joins TRBV15 to TRBJ2-5; D is ambiguous. Trimming cost V 7 bases and J 2 bases, with 11 bases left between them. This CDR3 has 13 amino acids. Germline-derived CDR1 and CDR2 are LNHNV and YYDKDF (reference sequence). The CDR3 protein is CATKTPEQETQYF. In DNA, the CDR3 is TGTGCCACCAAAACTCCGGAGCAAGAGACCCAGTACTTC.

CDR3 bases: TGTGCCAGCAGTTACGGGGAGGGTATTCTCTCCAAAAACATTCAGTACTTC. Translating gives CASSYGEGILSKNIQYF. This sequence joins TRBV6-2 or TRBV6-3 and TRBJ2-4, with TRBD2 matching over 7 bases. This CDR3 spans 17 amino acids. V gave up 2 bases and J gave up 2 bases; unmatched junction bases: 9. Germline CDR1 MNHEY, CDR2 SVGEGT.

The genes are TRBV4-3 and TRBJ1-1; 11 bases are a match to TRBD1. This CDR3 comprises 18 residues. The V gene's germline CDR1 is LGHNA and CDR2 YSLEER. V shed 0 bases, J shed 0 bases, and the junction held 6 bases outside the gene matches. The CDR3, as DNA: TGCGCCAGCAGCCAAGACACTAGGACAGGGGGCGTGAACACTGAAGCTTTCTTT. This gives the protein CASSQDTRTGGVNTEAFF.

The chain couples TRBV5-6 to TRBJ1-5; unclear D gene. Between the trimmed V and J ends, which lost 3 bases and 4 bases, there was a span of 5 bases. The CDR3 has 12 residues. CDR1 is SGHDT, CDR2 YYEEEE, per germline. The CDR3 DNA is TGTGCCAGCAGCTCCCTTAATCAGCCCCAGCATTTT. The encoded protein is CASSSLNQPQHF. The variable domain in full, completed from reference TRBV5-6 and TRBJ1-5, reads DAGVTQSPTHLIKTRGQQVTLRCSPKSGHDTVSWYQQALGQGPQFIFQYYEEEERQRGNFPDRFSGHQFPNYSSELNVNALLLGDSALYLCASSSLNQPQHFGDGTRLSIL.

Details on this clone: One end of the junction varies from germline; a read error may be responsible. V gene TRBV3-1 (or the pseudogene TRBV3-2) combines with J gene TRBJ2-7, with 8 bases identical to TRBD2. The CDR3 length is 17 residues. CDR1 is LGHDT, CDR2 YNNKEL, per germline (reference sequence). The CDR3 bases are TGTGCCAGCCGCCAGGGTTTCTTTCGGGGGGCGGGGGGCGAGCAGTACTTC. Its translation: CASRQGFFRGAGGEQYF.

This clone was recorded only once. V is TRBV13 and J is TRBJ2-3, with a weak D call TRBD1 (5 bases). Germline CDR1 is PRHDT and CDR2 is FYEKMQ (reference sequence). The V end was cut by 3 bases, the J end by 3 bases, with 10 bases between. This CDR3 contains 14 residues. The CDR3 sequence: CASSFMRQTDTQYF. The CDR3 DNA follows: TGTGCCAGCAGCTTCATGCGACAGACAGATACGCAGTATTTT. Based on the CDR3 plus reference TRBV13 and TRBJ2-3, the full variable domain is AAGVIQSPRHLIKEKRETATLKCYPIPRHDTVYWYQQGPGQDPQFLISFYEKMQSDKGSIPDRFSAQQFSDYHSELNMSSLELGDSALYFCASSFMRQTDTQYFGPGTRLTVL.

Only one count was recorded for this clone. V is TRBV2 and J is TRBJ2-5, with TRBD2 as a possible D gene (6 bases). Per the germline V gene, CDR1 is SNHLY and CDR2 is FYNNEI. CDR3 length: 18 residues. Deletions cut 0 bases from V and 0 bases from J, with 17 bases between. CDR3: CASSEAVPTAGYQETQYF. CDR3 coding DNA: TGTGCCAGCAGTGAAGCCGTCCCCACGGCGGGGTACCAAGAGACCCAGTACTTC.

This chain joins TRBV11-3 and TRBJ2-2, with 12 bases identical to TRBD2. Germline CDR1 reads SGHNT; CDR2 reads YENEEA. The trim removed 0 bases at V and 6 bases at J, leaving 2 bases unmatched. CDR3 size: 16 residues. The CDR3 sequence is CASSLETSGGSGELFF. The CDR3 region has the DNA TGTGCCAGCAGCTTAGAGACTAGCGGGGGTTCCGGGGAGCTGTTTTTT.

The chain employs TRBV9 and TRBJ2-3; TRBD2 matches 15 bases. Germline CDR1 reads SGDLS; CDR2 reads YYNGEE. Trimming took 3 bases from V and 7 from J; bases not matched to a gene: 12. There are 18 residues in the CDR3. CDR3 in amino acids: CASSALPRTSGGANTQYF. The CDR3 nucleotides are TGTGCCAGCAGCGCACTACCGCGGACTAGCGGGGGGGCAAATACGCAGTATTTT.

J is TRBJ2-7 and V is TRBV7-9, with D perhaps TRBD2 (7 bases). The CDR3 totals 17 residues. In germline, CDR1 is SEHNR, CDR2 FQNEAQ (reference sequence). V was cut by 1 base and J by 0 bases, with 16 bases left in between. The CDR3 DNA sequence: TGTGCCAGCAGCTTAGTTGGCGGGGGCCTACCCTCCTACGAGCAGTACTTC. Protein: CASSLVGGGLPSYEQYF.

This sequence joins TRBV5-5 and TRBJ2-5, with D perhaps TRBD2 (6 bases). Germline V gene lookup returns CDR1 SGHKS and CDR2 YYEKEE (reference sequence). With 0 bases removed from V and 4 bases from J, the gap between germline ends came to 19 bases. The CDR3 is 17 amino acids. This CDR3 is CASSLGRGSLGAETQYF. CDR3 DNA: TGTGCCAGCAGCTTGGGGCGGGGCAGCCTAGGGGCAGAGACCCAGTACTTC.

The chain couples TRBV2 to TRBJ1-6; tentatively, D is TRBD1 (5 bases). The germline V and J ends were trimmed by 6 bases and 8 bases, with 14 bases remaining between them. The CDR3 length is 14 residues. CDR1 is SNHLY, CDR2 FYNNEI, per germline. CDR3 nucleotide sequence: TGTGCCAGCAGCTCAGGGACTTCACATTCACCCCTCCACTTT. This codes for CASSSGTSHSPLHF.

This clone was found once. The J gene is TRBJ1-1, the V gene TRBV30; TRBD1 might be the D (5 bases). Germline-derived CDR1 and CDR2 are GTSNPN and SVGIG (reference sequence). The CDR3 is made up of 12 amino acids. The V and J ends lost 3 bases and 4 bases respectively, with 9 bases between them. The CDR3 loop reads CAWSPGGTEAFF. CDR3 coding DNA: TGTGCCTGGAGCCCCGGGGGCACTGAAGCTTTCTTT. The entire variable domain, with the rest obtained from reference TRBV30 and TRBJ1-1, is as follows: SQTIHQWPATLVQPVGSPLSLECTVEGTSNPNLYWYRQAAGRGLQLLFYSVGIGQISSEVPQNLSASRPQDRQFILSSKKLLLSDSGFYLCAWSPGGTEAFFGQGTRLTVV.

A remark on this clone: The sample carries other DNA sequences with the same CDR3. This sequence joins TRBV19 and TRBJ2-1; TRBD2 matches at 14 bases. The CDR3 covers 13 residues. Germline CDR1 and CDR2: LNHDA and SQIVND (reference sequence). The V segment lost 9 bases and the J segment 7 bases; nucleotides outside the gene matches: 2. The CDR3 reads CASRLAGGNEQFF. Written as DNA, the CDR3 is TGTGCCAGCAGACTAGCGGGGGGGAATGAGCAGTTCTTC.

The chain recombines TRBV19 with TRBJ1-5; tentative D call: TRBD1 (6 bases). The V end was cut by 4 bases, the J end by 0 bases, with 13 bases between. CDR3 length equals 16 residues. CDR1 is LNHDA and CDR2 is SQIVND in the germline V gene (reference sequence). In DNA, the CDR3 is TGTGCCAGTAGTACAGGACAGAGCTATAGCAATCAGCCCCAGCATTTT. Amino acids: CASSTGQSYSNQPQHF.

V and J are TRBV5-4 and TRBJ2-3; TRBD2 matches at 9 bases. Per germline, CDR1 SGHNT and CDR2 YYREEE (reference sequence). J lost 4 bases, V lost 0 bases, and 3 bases had no gene match. CDR3 size: 15 residues. The CDR3 DNA sequence: TGTGCCAGCAGCTTGGGCGGGGGGGCGGCAGATACGCAGTATTTT. It yields the protein CASSLGGGAADTQYF.

The chain carries TRBV6-2 or TRBV6-3 and TRBJ2-7; tentative D call: TRBD1 (5 bases). Germline-derived CDR1 and CDR2 are MNHEY and SVGEGT. CDR3 length: 14 amino acids. V shed 0 bases and J shed 3 bases, with 9 bases lying between them. The CDR3 spells CASSYSVQVYEQYF. CDR3 nucleotide sequence: TGTGCCAGCAGTTACTCTGTACAGGTCTACGAGCAGTACTTC.

V is TRBV27 and J is TRBJ2-1, with D possibly TRBD2 on 5 matching bases. This CDR3 comprises 16 residues. The germline V gene encodes CDR1 MNHEY and CDR2 SMNVEV (reference sequence). V was clipped by 0 bases and J by 5 bases, with 14 bases between them. The CDR3 spells CASSLSGFGVDNEQFF. The CDR3 coding sequence is TGTGCCAGCAGTTTATCGGGGTTCGGGGTGGACAATGAGCAGTTCTTC.

The J gene is TRBJ1-2, the V gene TRBV19; 7 positions match TRBD1. Germline values: CDR1 LNHDA, CDR2 SQIVND (reference sequence). This CDR3 has 14 residues. Trimming at V came to 6 bases and at J to 8 bases, leaving 12 bases not matched to a gene. The CDR3 spells CASSPTGTKRGYTF. The CDR3 DNA follows: TGTGCCAGTAGCCCGACAGGGACAAAAAGGGGCTACACCTTC.

V gene TRBV4-1 combines with J gene TRBJ1-1; unclear D gene. Germline CDR1 and CDR2: MGHRA and YSYEKL. The CDR3 sequence is 15 residues long. V lost 4 bases and J 3 bases, leaving 15 bases between the germline ends. The CDR3 DNA reads TGCGCCAGCAGCCGAGAGACAAGGCCTCACACTGAAGCTTTCTTT. It translates to CASSRETRPHTEAFF.